Shown below are 8 T cell receptor beta chains from a single sample sequenced in a study of shared clonotypes between healthy human individuals. The data were produced by immunoSEQ multiplex PCR, yet TCRdb's version contains in-frame clones alone and is incomplete. Of 1.4 million to 1.5 million clones detected, 96% appear once; the ten largest clones hold 1% to 1.5%. Material for sequencing was naive CD4+ T cells sorted from blood. Described subset: CD45RA+ positively selected. The source of these receptors is a man in his thirties or forties in good health.

Points on this clone: One end of the junction varies from germline; a read error may be responsible. The V and J genes are TRBV18 and TRBJ1-1, with D unresolved. CDR1 is KGHSH, CDR2 LQKENI, per germline. The CDR3 is 13 amino acids. CDR3 residues: CASSPLPNSEAFF. The CDR3, as DNA: TGTGCCAGCTCACCACTACCTAACAGTGAAGCTTTCTTT.

This clone appeared a single time. The J gene is TRBJ2-3, the V gene TRBV25-1; TRBD2 aligns across 8 bases. The CDR3 is 14 residues long. The J segment lost 4 bases and the V segment lost 4 bases, leaving 4 bases of the junction unmatched. Germline V lookup: CDR1 MGHDK, CDR2 SYGVNS. CDR3: CASSGLALSDTQYF. CDR3 sequence (DNA): TGTGCCAGCAGTGGACTAGCGTTATCAGATACGCAGTATTTT. Variable domain in full (rest from reference TRBV25-1 and TRBJ2-3): EADIYQTPRYLVIGTGKKITLECSQTMGHDKMYWYQQDPGMELHLIHYSYGVNSTEKGDLSSESTVSRIRTEHFPLTLESARPSHTSQYLCASSGLALSDTQYFGPGTRLTVL.

CDR3 bases: TGCGCCAGCAGCTCAACACACAGGGTTGGGGAGACCCAGTACTTC. This encodes CASSSTHRVGETQYF. V is TRBV5-1 and J is TRBJ2-5; TRBD1 is a possible D gene (6 bases). The CDR3 runs to 15 residues. The germline CDR1 and CDR2 sequences are SGHRS and YFSETQ. Trimming removed 3 bases at V and 5 bases at J, with 17 bases between.

This clone appeared a single time. This rearrangement joins TRBV18 to TRBJ2-7; TRBD2 agrees at 8 bases. V shed 2 bases, J shed 4 bases, and the junction held 7 bases outside the gene matches. CDR1 and CDR2 from the germline V gene are KGHSH and LQKENI. The CDR3 totals 15 residues. The chain's CDR3 is CASSPAGGSHYEQYF. The CDR3 bases are TGTGCCAGCTCACCAGCGGGAGGCTCCCATTACGAGCAGTACTTC.

The chain carries TRBV7-6 and TRBJ2-2, with D maybe TRBD2 (6 bases). Germline CDR1 and CDR2: SGHVS and FNYEAQ. The CDR3 has 14 amino acids. Trimming stripped 5 bases from V and 4 bases from J, with 11 bases between. This CDR3 reads CASSRAGITGELFF. CDR3 sequence (DNA): TGTGCCAGCAGCCGAGCGGGTATCACCGGGGAGCTGTTTTTT.

V is TRBV6-4 and J is TRBJ2-5; D is possibly TRBD1 (6 bases). V was clipped by 6 bases and J by 5 bases, with 13 bases between them. This CDR3 is built from 13 residues. CDR1 is MRHNA and CDR2 is SNTAGT in the germline V gene. In DNA, the CDR3 is TGTGCCAGCAGCCTTAGGGGGTGGGAGACCCAGTACTTC. Encoded protein: CASSLRGWETQYF.

The chain has TRBV12-5 and TRBJ1-1; 7 bases fit TRBD1. There are 14 residues in the CDR3. Germline V gene sequence: CDR1 LGHNT, CDR2 FRNRAP. Trimming removed 9 bases from V and 7 bases from J; junction bases left unmatched: 14. The DNA for the CDR3 is TGTGCTAGCCCCAAGACAGGGCGGGTTCTTGAAGCTTTCTTT. Translation gives CASPKTGRVLEAFF.

V gene TRBV27 combines with J gene TRBJ2-1; 9 bases match TRBD2. Germline-derived CDR1 and CDR2 are MNHEY and SMNVEV (reference sequence). V was clipped by 6 bases and J by 9 bases; unmatched bases: 18. The CDR3 loop spans 17 amino acids. For the CDR3, the DNA is TGTGCCAGCAGCCCATTGTCGGGATTAGCGGGAGTGCTTGAGCAGTTCTTC. This codes for CASSPLSGLAGVLEQFF.